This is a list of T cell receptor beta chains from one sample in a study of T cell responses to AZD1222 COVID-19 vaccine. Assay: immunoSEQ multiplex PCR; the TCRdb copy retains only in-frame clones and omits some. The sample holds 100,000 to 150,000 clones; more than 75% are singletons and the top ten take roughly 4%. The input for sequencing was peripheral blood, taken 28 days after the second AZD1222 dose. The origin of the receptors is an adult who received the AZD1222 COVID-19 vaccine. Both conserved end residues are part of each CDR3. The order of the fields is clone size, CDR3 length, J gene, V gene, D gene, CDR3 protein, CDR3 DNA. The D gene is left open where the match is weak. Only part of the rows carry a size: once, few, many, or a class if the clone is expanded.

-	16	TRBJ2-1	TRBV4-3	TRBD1	CASSQDLQGALNEQFF	TGCGCCAGCAGCCAAGATCTGCAGGGGGCGCTCAATGAGCAGTTCTTC
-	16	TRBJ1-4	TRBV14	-	CASSQFLGTANEKLFF	TGTGCCAGCAGCCAATTCCTGGGAACAGCTAATGAAAAACTGTTTTTT
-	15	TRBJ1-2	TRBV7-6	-	CASSHEGVGVYGYTF	TGTGCCAGCAGCCACGAAGGGGTAGGGGTCTATGGCTACACCTTC
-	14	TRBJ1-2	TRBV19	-	CASSIDSGIYGYTF	TGTGCCAGTAGTATAGATAGTGGTATCTATGGCTACACCTTC
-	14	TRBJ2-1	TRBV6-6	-	CASTPRVSYNEQFF	TGTGCCAGCACCCCCCGGGTCTCCTACAATGAGCAGTTCTTC
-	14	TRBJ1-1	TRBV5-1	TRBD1	CASSPDRGSTEAFF	TGCGCCAGCAGCCCCGACAGGGGTTCCACTGAAGCTTTCTTT
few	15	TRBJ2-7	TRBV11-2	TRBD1	CASSLGVRGRSEQYF	TGTGCCAGCAGCTTAGGCGTCAGGGGGCGATCCGAGCAGTACTTC
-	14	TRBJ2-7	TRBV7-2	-	CASSLDGVSYEQYF	TGTGCCAGCAGCTTAGATGGGGTGAGCTACGAGCAGTACTTC
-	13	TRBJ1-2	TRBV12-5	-	CASGLGRGTSYTF	TGTGCTAGTGGTTTGGGCAGGGGAACGAGCTACACCTTC
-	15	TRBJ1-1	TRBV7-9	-	CASSLAVSPNTEAFF	TGTGCCAGCAGCTTAGCTGTCTCTCCGAACACTGAAGCTTTCTTT
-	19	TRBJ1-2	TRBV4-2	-	CASSQDPGRADERVYGYTF	TGTGCCAGCAGCCAAGACCCGGGTCGGGCAGACGAACGAGTCTATGGCTACACCTTC
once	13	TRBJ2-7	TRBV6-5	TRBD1	CASRRQGAHEQYF	TGTGCCAGCAGGAGACAGGGGGCCCACGAGCAGTACTTC
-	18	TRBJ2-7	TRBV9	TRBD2	CASSPAGTSSRPNYEQYF	TGTGCCAGCAGTCCCGCCGGGACTAGCTCCAGACCTAACTACGAGCAGTACTTC
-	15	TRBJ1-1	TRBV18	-	CASSPAKVADTEAFF	TGTGCCAGCTCACCGGCCAAAGTGGCGGACACTGAAGCTTTCTTT
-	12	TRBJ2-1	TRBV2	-	CASSVHHDEQFF	TGTGCCAGCAGTGTCCACCACGATGAGCAGTTCTTC
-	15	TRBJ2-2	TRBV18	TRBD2	CASSPLAGVTGELFF	TGTGCCAGCTCACCACTAGCGGGAGTGACCGGGGAGCTGTTTTTT
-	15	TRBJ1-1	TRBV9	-	CASSVERGGVTEAFF	TGTGCCAGCAGCGTAGAACGGGGAGGGGTCACTGAAGCTTTCTTT
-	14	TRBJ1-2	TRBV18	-	CASSQGTGLYGYTF	TGTGCCAGCTCACAAGGGACGGGCCTCTATGGCTACACCTTC
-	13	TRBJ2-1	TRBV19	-	CASSITGDNEQFF	TGTGCCAGTAGTATAACTGGGGACAATGAGCAGTTCTTC
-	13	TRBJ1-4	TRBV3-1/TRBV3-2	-	CASRRGQAEKLFF	TGTGCCAGCAGAAGAGGACAAGCTGAAAAACTGTTTTTT
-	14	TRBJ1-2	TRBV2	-	CASTEGRIRYGYTF	TGTGCCAGCACTGAGGGCCGTATCCGCTATGGCTACACCTTC
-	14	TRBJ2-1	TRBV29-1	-	CSVVRFDGPNEQFF	TGCAGCGTCGTGCGTTTCGACGGCCCAAATGAGCAGTTCTTC
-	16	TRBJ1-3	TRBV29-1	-	CSVEEVDTYSGNTIYF	TGCAGCGTTGAAGAGGTGGACACTTACTCTGGAAACACCATATATTTT
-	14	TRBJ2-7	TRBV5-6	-	CASSFGGYIDEQYF	TGTGCCAGCAGCTTTGGAGGGTACATAGACGAGCAGTACTTC
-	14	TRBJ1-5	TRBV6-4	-	CASSAQGGNQPQHF	TGTGCCAGCAGTGCCCAGGGAGGGAATCAGCCCCAGCATTTT
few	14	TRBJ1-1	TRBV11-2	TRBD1	CASSLEPGGSEAFF	TGTGCCAGCAGCTTAGAGCCAGGGGGGAGTGAAGCTTTCTTT
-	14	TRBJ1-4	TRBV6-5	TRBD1	CASRLDRGREKLFF	TGTGCCAGCAGGCTTGACAGGGGAAGGGAAAAACTGTTTTTT
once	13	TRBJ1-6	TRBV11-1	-	CASSLGGNSPLHF	TGTGCCAGCAGCTTAGGGGGCAATTCACCCCTCCACTTT
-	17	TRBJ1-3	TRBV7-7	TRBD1	CASSQAPDRSSGNTIYF	TGTGCCAGCAGTCAAGCCCCGGACAGGAGCTCTGGAAACACCATATATTTT
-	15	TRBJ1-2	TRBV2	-	CASSRQADPNYGYTF	TGTGCCAGCAGCCGACAGGCTGATCCTAACTATGGCTACACCTTC
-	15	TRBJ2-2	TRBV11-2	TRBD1	CASSLGRGKHGELFF	TGTGCCAGCAGCTTGGGCAGGGGGAAGCACGGGGAGCTGTTTTTT
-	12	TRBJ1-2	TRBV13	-	CASSLAGVGYTF	TGTGCCAGCAGCTTAGCAGGGGTTGGCTACACCTTC
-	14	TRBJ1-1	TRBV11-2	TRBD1	CASSSDRGGIEAFF	TGTGCCAGCAGCTCGGACAGGGGGGGAATTGAAGCTTTCTTT
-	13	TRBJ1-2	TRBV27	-	CASSPSGNYGYTF	TGTGCCAGCAGTCCTTCAGGGAACTATGGCTACACCTTC
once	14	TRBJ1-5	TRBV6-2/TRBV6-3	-	CASSFEGRRQPQHF	TGTGCCAGCAGTTTCGAAGGGAGACGGCAGCCCCAGCATTTT
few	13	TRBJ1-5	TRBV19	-	CASSISPYQPQHF	TGTGCCAGTAGTATAAGTCCCTATCAGCCCCAGCATTTT
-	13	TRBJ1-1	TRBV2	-	CASTPEMNTEAFF	TGTGCCAGCACCCCAGAGATGAACACTGAAGCTTTCTTT
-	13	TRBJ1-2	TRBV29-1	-	CSVTTTGMDGYTF	TGCAGCGTCACTACGACAGGAATGGATGGCTACACCTTC
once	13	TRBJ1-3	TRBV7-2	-	CASSGSIGDTIYF	TGTGCCAGCTCAGGCTCCATTGGAGACACCATATATTTT
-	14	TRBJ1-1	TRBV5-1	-	CASSLGGGPTEAFF	TGCGCCAGCAGCTTGGGTGGGGGCCCGACTGAAGCTTTCTTT
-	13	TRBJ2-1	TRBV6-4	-	CASSERSYNEQFF	TGTGCCAGCAGTGAGCGTTCCTACAATGAGCAGTTCTTC
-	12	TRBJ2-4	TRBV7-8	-	CASSFGSNIQYF	TGTGCCAGCAGCTTCGGTTCAAACATTCAGTACTTC